This T cell receptor (beta chain) was sequenced in a study of shared clonotypes between healthy human individuals. Selected positively for CCR7 and CD45RO-negative, naive CD8 cells excluded terminally differentiated effector memory CD45RA+ cells. The data were produced by immunoSEQ multiplex PCR, yet TCRdb's version contains in-frame clones alone and is incomplete. The sample lists over 2,000,000 clones; around 93% were seen once. The CDR3 is made up of 17 amino acids. V shed 0 bases, J shed 6 bases, and the junction held 12 bases outside the gene matches. CDR1 and CDR2 from the germline V gene are SQVTM and ANQGSEA.

The chain couples TRBV29-1 to TRBJ2-3; 10 positions match TRBD2. Sequencing was done on a sample of naive CD8+ T cells from PBMCs. The receptor was derived from a man between 18 and 35 years old in good health. Some clones in this sample may be carry-over from other donors' samples. This chain's CDR3 is CSVEDLLELAGDDTQYF. Here the CDR3 DNA reads TGCAGCGTTGAAGACCTTTTGGAGCTAGCGGGAGATGATACGCAGTATTTT.